The T cell receptor beta chain under discussion was sequenced for a study of Ad26.COV2.S vaccination and SARS-CoV-2 variants. The germline V gene encodes CDR1 SGDLS and CDR2 YYNGEE. The CDR3 runs to 14 residues. Trimming removed 0 bases from V and 6 bases from J, with 12 bases in between. Some clones are missing from TCRdb's copy, which holds only in-frame ones; the method was immunoSEQ multiplex PCR. The sample carries approximately 400,000 clones, about 85% recorded once. Treatment given: some 20 received Ad26.COV2.S at low or high dose, single or two shots; 5 received placebo; per-sample allocation not given. Day 63 after the first vaccine or placebo injection was the time point for sampling.

The chain has TRBV9 and TRBJ1-1, with D possibly matching TRBD1 (5 bases). The origin of this receptor is a person aged 18 to 59 who received the Ad26.COV2.S COVID-19 vaccine or a placebo. The material was peripheral blood, obtained in a trial of Ad26.COV2.S vaccine versus placebo. The CDR3 DNA is TGTGCCAGCAGCGTAGTAGGGGTCGGGTCTGAAGCTTTCTTT. Amino acid sequence: CASSVVGVGSEAFF.